This TCR beta chain originates from a study of blood T cell repertoires in COVID-19. Across the study: Both acute and convalescent COVID-19 samples were obtained from the United States, Italy and Spain.

CDR3 length: 16 residues. Trimming took 0 bases from V and 4 from J; bases not matched to a gene: 6. In germline, CDR1 is SGHTA, CDR2 FQGNSA. Clones were sequenced by immunoSEQ multiplex PCR, and TCRdb holds only the in-frame ones, with some missing. Here the sample spans nearly 350,000 clones, 87% being singletons. Adults between about 18 and 95 years of age took part from 24 US areas. Participant-reported clinical history was the basis for cohort assignment. Sequenced: PBMCs or T cells enriched from blood (not recorded which). The chain is built from TRBV7-2 and TRBJ1-1; 9 nucleotides match TRBD1. This receptor was taken from a woman aged 30 to 39 who had recovered from COVID-19. The CDR3 spells CASSLAPGTGITEAFF. The CDR3 nucleotides are TGTGCCAGCAGCTTAGCGCCCGGGACAGGGATCACTGAAGCTTTCTTT.